Presented here are 8 T cell receptor beta chains from one specimen sequenced in a study of blood T cell repertoires in COVID-19 (TCRdb year 2020). Library preparation employed the immunoSEQ multiplex PCR assay. This is the immuneACCESS table as TCRdb keeps it, with only in-frame sequences that have V and J called. A part of the clones is gone; compared with another copy, unresolved V genes explain less than half, and the rest is unexplained. Within this sample are around 300,000 clones, with 70% to 90% of them counted one time only. About 11% of the sample comes from the top ten. The specimen was peripheral blood. Receptors were obtained from a woman in her seventies with acute or convalescent COVID-19.

The CDR3 loop is CASSLAGGNTGELFF. The CDR3, as DNA: TGTGCCAGCAGCTTGGCAGGGGGGAACACCGGGGAGCTGTTTTTT. The V and J genes are TRBV5-5 and TRBJ2-2; 7 bases are shared with TRBD1. This CDR3 comprises 15 residues. Germline lookup yields CDR1 SGHKS and CDR2 YYEKEE (reference sequence). With 0 bases clipped from V and 1 base from J, the junction kept 0 bases outside the gene matches. Drawing the rest from reference TRBV5-5 and TRBJ2-2, the complete variable domain is DAGVTQSPTHLIKTRGQQVTLRCSPISGHKSVSWYQQVLGQGPQFIFQYYEKEERGRGNFPDRFSARQFPNYSSELNVNALLLGDSALYLCASSLAGGNTGELFFGEGSRLTVL.

This sequence joins TRBV5-6 and TRBJ2-3; D remains unclear. Trimming removed 2 bases from V and 2 bases from J, with 15 bases in between. Germline V gene data show CDR1 as SGHDT and CDR2 as YYEEEE. This CDR3 spans 16 amino acids. CDR3: CASSLLGLRATDTQYF. The CDR3 DNA is TGTGCCAGCAGCTTACTCGGTCTGAGAGCCACAGATACGCAGTATTTT.

The gene calls are TRBV4-1 and TRBJ2-2, with D maybe TRBD2 (6 bases). The V gene lost 2 bases and the J gene lost 6 bases, with 13 bases spanning the gap. The germline CDR1 and CDR2 sequences are MGHRA and YSYEKL. The CDR3 is made up of 15 amino acids. This CDR3 is CASSQSETRPGELFF. CDR3 DNA sequence: TGCGCCAGCAGCCAATCCGAGACTAGGCCCGGGGAGCTGTTTTTT.

The chain joins TRBV5-1 to TRBJ2-3; 8 bases are shared with TRBD2. Germline trimming cut 3 bases from V and 3 bases from J; bases unmatched to any gene: 6. This CDR3 spans 15 amino acids. In germline, CDR1 is SGHRS, CDR2 YFSETQ. The chain's CDR3 is CASSYRGLDTDTQYF. The DNA for the CDR3 is TGCGCCAGCAGCTATCGGGGACTAGATACAGATACGCAGTATTTT.

The chain combines TRBV5-4 with TRBJ2-1; 13 nucleotides align to TRBD2. Trimming removed 7 bases from V and 5 bases from J; junction bases left unmatched: 6. Germline CDR1 is SGHNT and CDR2 is YYREEE (reference sequence). This CDR3 region has 15 residues. Here the CDR3 reads CASGKLAGGHNEQFF. CDR3 DNA: TGTGCCAGCGGGAAACTAGCGGGGGGGCACAATGAGCAGTTCTTC.

The sample holds a few counts of this clone. The chain carries TRBV4-1 and TRBJ1-3; 9 nucleotides line up with TRBD1. Germline V lookup: CDR1 MGHRA, CDR2 YSYEKL. The CDR3 contains 18 residues. Trimming removed 2 bases from V and 4 bases from J; junction bases left unmatched: 12. The CDR3: CASSQWTGENSRGNTIYF. CDR3 in DNA: TGCGCCAGCAGCCAATGGACAGGGGAAAATTCGAGGGGAAACACCATATATTTT.

V gene TRBV19 combines with J gene TRBJ1-3; no clear D gene. The CDR3 extends over 13 amino acids. Trimming pared 8 bases from V and 2 bases from J, leaving 10 bases between. Germline V CDR1 and CDR2: LNHDA, SQIVND (reference sequence). This CDR3 is CASSNTPGNTIYF. DNA for the CDR3: TGTGCCAGTTCGAACACGCCTGGAAACACCATATATTTT.

This clone was seen a single time. The J gene is TRBJ2-7, the V gene TRBV4-1; 12 bases line up with TRBD1. This CDR3 is 17 amino acids long. Germline loops: CDR1 MGHRA, CDR2 YSYEKL. The trim removed 2 bases at V and 1 base at J, leaving 6 bases unmatched. The CDR3 DNA reads as TGCGCCAGCAGCCAATCCCCGGGACAGGGGGCATCCTACGAGCAGTACTTC. This gives the protein CASSQSPGQGASYEQYF.